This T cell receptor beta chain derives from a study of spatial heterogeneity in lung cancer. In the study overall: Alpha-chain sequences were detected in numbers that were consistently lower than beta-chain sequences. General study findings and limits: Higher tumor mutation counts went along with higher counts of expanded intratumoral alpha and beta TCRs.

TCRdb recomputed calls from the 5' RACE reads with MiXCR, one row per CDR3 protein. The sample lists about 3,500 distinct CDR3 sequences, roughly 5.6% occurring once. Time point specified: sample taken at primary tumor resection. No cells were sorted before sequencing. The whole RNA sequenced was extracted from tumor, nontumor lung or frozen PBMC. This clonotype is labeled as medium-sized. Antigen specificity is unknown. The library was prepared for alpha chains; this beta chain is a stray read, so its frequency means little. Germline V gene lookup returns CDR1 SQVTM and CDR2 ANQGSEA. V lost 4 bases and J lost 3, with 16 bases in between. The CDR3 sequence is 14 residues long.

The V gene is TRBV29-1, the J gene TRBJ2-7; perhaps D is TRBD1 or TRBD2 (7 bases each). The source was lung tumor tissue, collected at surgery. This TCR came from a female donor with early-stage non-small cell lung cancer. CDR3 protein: CSVAGEGAIYEQYF. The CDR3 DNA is TGCAGCGTTGCCGGGGAGGGGGCTATCTACGAGCAGTACTTC.